The clone carrying this TCR beta chain was counted only a few times. As yet, its antigen is unknown. An end of the junction differs from the germline gene, which may be a read error. The record originates from a study of blood T cells in healthy people across ages. A sample-barcoded 5' primer and a J-beta primer mix were used in a second PCR of about 7 to 12 cycles. TCRdb recomputed calls from the 5' RACE reads with MiXCR, one row per CDR3 protein. The sample records hundreds of thousands of distinct CDR3 sequences, around a quarter being singletons. Per germline, CDR1 SSHAT and CDR2 FNYEAQ (reference sequence). The CDR3 is 15 residues long. Study-wide results and limits: Donors of long life had a larger count of naive CD4+ cells and greater diversity than aged donors. Per million T cells, the diversity of TCR beta decreased roughly linearly as age advanced. The study regarded diversity estimates from one million T cells as underestimates.

These sequences were also reported in another study, on T cells of mothers and their children. Per that paper: Mothers gave over 8 million TCR beta CDR3 reads each, and children several million each.

The sample comprised blood. V usage is TRBV7-7 and J usage is TRBJ2-6; no clear D gene. The clonotype comes from a boy aged 2-15 years in good health. DNA for the CDR3: TGTGCTAGCAGCTTAGGCCCTCGGGGGGCCAACGTCCTGACTTTC. Its translation: CASSLGPRGANVLTF.